This entry describes one T cell receptor beta chain. This clonotype has just a few counts. The specificity of this receptor is unknown. No base-level quality is on record; no much larger clone is a single base apart. The treatment or condition label corresponds to: live attenuated yellow fever vaccine strain. A standard Ficoll-Paque protocol was used to isolate PBMCs from peripheral blood. Dynabeads CD4 and CD8 positive selection kits were used to isolate the CD4 and CD8 T-cell fractions. TriZol was used to extract RNA from bulk PBMCs, from CD4 and CD8 fractions, and from dextramer-positive and dextramer-negative fractions. Taken from cysteine to phenylalanine, the CDR3 has 17 residues. This entry keeps only the CDR3 DNA: 51 bases, framed from base 1. Between the V and J ends, shortened by 2 bases and 5 bases respectively, the junction contains 21 bases. The germline V gene gives CDR1 as SGHAT and CDR2 as FQNNGV.

This record belongs to a study of T cells after yellow fever vaccination (dated by TCRdb to between 2018 and 2020). With regard to the full study: Libraries from fractions with low cell numbers were prepared with the SMART-Seq v4 Ultra Low Input RNA kit. Bulk TCR alpha and beta repertoires were sequenced longitudinally to track T-cell clones before and after primary and booster YFV17D yellow fever vaccination. Two healthy male donors, one aged 18 to 30 and one aged 30 to 39 years, made up the cohort. Blood was collected at multiple timepoints before and after primary and secondary immunization, and bulk PBMC replicates and cell subsets were isolated. Beyond this particular receptor, the publication reports: Compared with the primary T-cell response, the secondary T-cell response was weaker but faster, peaking on day 5 rather than day 15. FACS-sorted repertoires could contain abundant contaminating clonotypes from the bulk population, so computational filtering was required. After the booster, most of the clones that had expanded following primary vaccination were detected again (almost 98% of CD4 and roughly 88% of CD8), which suggests that memory was broadly maintained. Because only a couple of donors were included in the study, the extent to which the findings can be generalized is limited. A small share of clonotypes occurred in both CD4 and CD8 compartments, likely arising from convergent recombination.

These reads were obtained on an Illumina NovaSeq 6000. TCR cDNA was synthesized by 5'RACE template switching, which introduced a universal primer site and unique molecular identifiers. Priming for cDNA synthesis came from both the TCR alpha and TCR beta constant segments. Library amplification involved two PCR steps, and the second step added sample barcodes and sequencing adapters. Libraries were sequenced on Illumina HiSeq 2500 (2x100 bp) or NovaSeq (2x150 bp). The paper's processing steps were these. Demultiplexing of reads and collapsing into UMI consensus sequences were performed with MIGEC, and V(D)J alignment was carried out with MiXCR. Clonotypes responding to the vaccine were identified with edgeR on replicate PBMC samples, with the criteria of FDR below 0.01 and a log2 fold change above 5 up to day 15. Bulk clonotypes were assigned CD4 or CD8 identity according to which sequenced CD4 or CD8 repertoire held them at higher abundance. TCRdb reanalyzed the raw reads on its own, using fastp at Q25 for trimming and MiXCR for clone calling, and kept in-frame beta chains. One record per CDR3 amino acid sequence lists the most common genes and DNA. The V and J calls come from TCRdb's annotation, not from the publication. The sample includes approximately 300,000 distinct CDR3 sequences, with over 8.5% observed a single time. Approximately 3% of the sample rests with the top ten.

This clonotype was obtained from a man aged 18 to 29 who received the YFV17D yellow fever vaccine. Rearrangement joined TRBV11-2 to TRBJ1-2; TRBD1 could be the D gene, as 6 bases match. The input for sequencing was CD4+ T cells sorted from PBMCs, taken 45 days after the yellow fever booster vaccination. The nucleotide sequence is TGTGCCAGCAGCTTACATCCGACAGGAGGAGGACCTTATGGCTACACCTTC. The encoded protein is CASSLHPTGGGPYGYTF.